A single sample gave rise to the 18 T cell receptor beta chains below, sequenced in a study of blood T cells in healthy people across ages. A second PCR, run for about 7 to 11 cycles, used a sample-barcoded 5' primer plus a J-beta primer mix. TCRdb re-derived calls from the 5' RACE reads in MiXCR, one entry per CDR3 protein. The sample shows about 1.5 million distinct CDR3 sequences, about 42% of them seen only once. Sequenced sample: blood. Receptor source: a woman aged 18-29 years in good health.

This clonotype was observed a handful of times. The rearrangement links TRBV4-1 to TRBJ2-3; the D is unclear. The V end lost 2 bases, the J end lost 1 base, and 7 bases lay between the germline ends. CDR1 is MGHRA and CDR2 is YSYEKL in the germline V gene. The CDR3 is made up of 14 amino acids. The CDR3 sequence: CASSQLTGTDTQYF. The DNA for the CDR3 is TGCGCCAGCAGCCAATTGACTGGCACAGATACGCAGTATTTT.

V is TRBV20-1 and J is TRBJ2-7; 9 positions match TRBD1. J was trimmed by 2 bases and V by 5 bases; bases with no gene match: 7. The CDR3 spans 14 residues. The germline V gene encodes CDR1 DFQATT and CDR2 SNEGSKA (reference sequence). CDR3 residues: CSALGRDRAYEQYF. CDR3 nucleotides: TGCAGTGCTCTGGGGCGGGACAGGGCCTACGAGCAGTACTTC.

The chain employs TRBV6-5 and TRBJ2-1; 8 nucleotides agree with TRBD2. The CDR3 loop spans 15 amino acids. The trim removed 5 bases at V and 8 bases at J, leaving 11 bases unmatched. Germline assignment: CDR1 MNHEY and CDR2 SVGAGI. As DNA, the CDR3 is TGTGCCAGCAGTGAACGGGGGGGTCCCGGGTATGAGCAGTTCTTC. As protein: CASSERGGPGYEQFF.

At least ten counts were recorded for this clonotype. J is TRBJ2-1 and V is TRBV7-9; D unresolved. This CDR3 contains 14 residues. From germline, CDR1 is SEHNR and CDR2 FQNEAQ (reference sequence). Trimming left V 2 bases short and J 0 bases short, with 5 bases between. CDR3 sequence (DNA): TGTGCCAGCAGCTTACACAGCTCCTACAATGAGCAGTTCTTC. It yields the protein CASSLHSSYNEQFF.

A few counts support this clonotype. The chain combines TRBV15 with TRBJ1-1; a weak D match, TRBD1 (5 bases). Trimming removed 5 bases from V and 6 bases from J, with 7 bases in between. The germline CDR1 and CDR2 sequences are LNHNV and YYDKDF (reference sequence). The CDR3 has 11 amino acids. CDR3 sequence reads: CATSGGSEAFF. CDR3 nucleotide sequence: TGTGCCACCAGCGGGGGGTCTGAAGCTTTCTTT.

The DNA for the CDR3 is TGCAGTGCTGCGACGGGCTTGAACACTGAAGCTTTCTTT. Translating it yields CSAATGLNTEAFF. This sequence joins TRBV20-1 and TRBJ1-1; D unresolved. Trimming shortened V by 5 bases and J by 0 bases, and 10 bases separated the two germline ends. The CDR3 contains 13 residues. Germline V gene sequence: CDR1 DFQATT, CDR2 SNEGSKA (reference sequence).

This clonotype was counted only a few times. The chain is built from TRBV5-6 and TRBJ2-7; D possibly corresponds to TRBD2 (6 bases). The J call is uncertain, as TRBJ2-4 better fits the DNA end. Germline assignment: CDR1 SGHDT and CDR2 YYEEEE. The CDR3 length is 12 residues. CDR3 loop: CASSGGSYIQYF. The CDR3 DNA sequence: TGTGCCAGCAGTGGAGGGTCGTACATTCAGTACTTC.

The CDR3 loop is CASSVEMASYEQYF. The CDR3 nucleotides are TGTGCCAGCAGCGTAGAAATGGCCTCCTACGAGCAGTACTTC. The chain employs TRBV9 and TRBJ2-7; D gene uncertain. Germline lookup yields CDR1 SGDLS and CDR2 YYNGEE. The CDR3 consists of 14 residues. The V end lost 0 bases, the J end lost 0 bases, and 7 bases lay between the germline ends.

The chain joins TRBV12-3 or TRBV12-4 to TRBJ1-2, with 9 bases lining up with TRBD1. V shed 1 base and J 8 bases; nucleotides not matched to a gene: 8. This CDR3 contains 15 residues. The CDR3 DNA is TGTGCCAGCAGTTTAGAGGGAGGGACAGGGCAAGGCTACACCTTC. This gives the protein CASSLEGGTGQGYTF.

The rearrangement uses TRBV23-1 and TRBJ2-3, with TRBD1 matching 7 bases. TRBV23-1 is an open reading frame whose function is uncertain. With V trimmed by 3 bases and J by 2 bases, 8 bases remained unmatched. The length of the CDR3 is 16 residues. This CDR3 reads CASSHRGTGATDTQYF. The CDR3, as DNA: TGCGCCAGCAGTCACAGGGGAACAGGGGCCACAGATACGCAGTATTTT.

This clonotype occurred once. The chain has TRBV7-9 and TRBJ2-7; D gene uncertain. The V and J ends lost 1 base and 2 bases respectively, with 12 bases between them. The germline gives CDR1 SEHNR, CDR2 FQNEAQ (reference sequence). The CDR3 loop spans 15 amino acids. As DNA, the CDR3 is TGTGCCAGCAGCTTAGACGATCCTAGAACCTACGAGCAGTACTTC. Residues: CASSLDDPRTYEQYF.

This clonotype appeared many times. The V and J genes are TRBV25-1 and TRBJ2-3; 9 bases are shared with TRBD2. V was pared by 6 bases and J by 1 base, with 14 bases of the junction left unmatched. The CDR3 contains 18 residues. CDR1 MGHDK and CDR2 SYGVNS come from the germline V gene. CDR3 bases: TGTGCCAGCAGGAATGGCGCGGGAGGGTTCATTGGCACAGATACGCAGTATTTT. Translating it yields CASRNGAGGFIGTDTQYF. The full variable domain, completed using reference TRBV25-1 and TRBJ2-3, is EADIYQTPRYLVIGTGKKITLECSQTMGHDKMYWYQQDPGMELHLIHYSYGVNSTEKGDLSSESTVSRIRTEHFPLTLESARPSHTSQYLCASRNGAGGFIGTDTQYFGPGTRLTVL.

The chain uses TRBV12-3 or TRBV12-4 and TRBJ1-1, with D maybe TRBD1 (5 bases). CDR3 length: 14 residues. Between the trimmed V and J ends, which lost 7 bases and 4 bases, there was a span of 16 bases. For the CDR3, the DNA is TGTGCCAGCATCCCCGGGAGAAGGGGCACTGAAGCTTTCTTT. Translating gives CASIPGRRGTEAFF.

This clonotype was seen a handful of times. The CDR3 DNA is TGCAGTGCTACAGGGGTCCTCCTCTCCGAGACCCAGTACTTC. It encodes CSATGVLLSETQYF. The chain carries TRBV20-1 and TRBJ2-7, with TRBD1 as a possible D gene (6 bases). The tail of the sequence fits TRBJ2-5 better, so the J call may be wrong. The CDR3 is 14 amino acids. CDR1 is DFQATT and CDR2 is SNEGSKA in the germline V gene (reference sequence).

This clonotype was seen a few times. The genes are TRBV6-5 and TRBJ1-4; TRBD1 aligns across 10 bases. V was clipped by 6 bases and J by 8 bases; unmatched bases: 6. The CDR3 loop spans 14 amino acids. CDR1 and CDR2 from the germline V gene are MNHEY and SVGAGI. The CDR3 protein is CASSRDRGREKLFF. For the CDR3, the DNA is TGTGCCAGCAGCCGTGACAGGGGGCGCGAAAAACTGTTTTTT.

The table lists this clonotype with a count of one. The chain joins TRBV29-1 to TRBJ2-3; D is undetermined. This CDR3 has 14 amino acids. V lost 3 bases to trimming and J lost 0 bases, with 10 bases between them. Per the germline V gene, CDR1 is SQVTM and CDR2 is ANQGSEA. CDR3 protein: CSVELASSTDTQYF. The CDR3 DNA is TGCAGCGTTGAGCTTGCCTCTAGCACAGATACGCAGTATTTT.

The chain combines TRBV6-2 or TRBV6-3 with TRBJ2-7; TRBD1 agrees at 9 bases. In germline, CDR1 is MNHEY, CDR2 SVGEGT. There are 14 residues in the CDR3. Trimming at V came to 5 bases and at J to 3 bases, leaving 5 bases not matched to a gene. The CDR3 sequence is CASSMDRGIYEQYF. The CDR3 region has the DNA TGTGCCAGCAGTATGGACAGGGGAATCTACGAGCAGTACTTC.

The V call is TRBV2, the J call TRBJ2-5, with TRBD1 identical over 9 bases. Near its end, the DNA agrees better with TRBJ2-7, so the J call may be wrong. The CDR3 runs 15 residues. Germline-derived CDR1 and CDR2 are SNHLY and FYNNEI. This CDR3 reads CASSDNRGPLYEQYF. For the CDR3, the DNA is TGTGCCAGCAGTGACAACAGGGGGCCCCTCTACGAGCAGTACTTC.